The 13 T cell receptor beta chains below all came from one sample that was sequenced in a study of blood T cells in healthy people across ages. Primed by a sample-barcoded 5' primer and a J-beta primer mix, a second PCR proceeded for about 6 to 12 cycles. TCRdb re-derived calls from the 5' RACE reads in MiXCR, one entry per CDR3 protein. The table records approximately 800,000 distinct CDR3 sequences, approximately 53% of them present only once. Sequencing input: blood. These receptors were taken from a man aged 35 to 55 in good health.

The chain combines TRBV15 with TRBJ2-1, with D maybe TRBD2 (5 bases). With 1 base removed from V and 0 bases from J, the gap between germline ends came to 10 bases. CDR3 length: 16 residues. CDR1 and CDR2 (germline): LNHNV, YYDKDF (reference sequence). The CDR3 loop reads CATSRGGLSSYNEQFF. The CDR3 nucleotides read TGTGCCACCAGCAGAGGCGGGTTGAGCTCCTACAATGAGCAGTTCTTC.

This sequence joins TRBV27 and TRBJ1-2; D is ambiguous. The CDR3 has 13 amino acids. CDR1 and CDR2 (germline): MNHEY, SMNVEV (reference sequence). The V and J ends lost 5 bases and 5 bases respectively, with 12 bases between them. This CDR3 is CASSAGRGYGYTF. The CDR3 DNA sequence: TGTGCCAGCAGTGCCGGACGTGGATATGGCTACACCTTC.

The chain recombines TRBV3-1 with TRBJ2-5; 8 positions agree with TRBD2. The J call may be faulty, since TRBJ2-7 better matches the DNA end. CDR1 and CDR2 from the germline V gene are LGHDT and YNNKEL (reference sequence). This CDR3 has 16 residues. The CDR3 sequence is CASSQFKAGEIGEQYF. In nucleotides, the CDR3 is TGTGCCAGCAGCCAGTTCAAAGCGGGAGAGATCGGCGAGCAGTACTTC.

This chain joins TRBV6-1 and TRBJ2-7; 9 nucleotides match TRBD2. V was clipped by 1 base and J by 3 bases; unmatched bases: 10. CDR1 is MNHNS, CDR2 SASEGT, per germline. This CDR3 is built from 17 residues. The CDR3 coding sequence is TGTGCCAGCAGTGAAGGCCCCTCTAGCGGGGCCTACTACGAGCAGTACTTC. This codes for CASSEGPSSGAYYEQYF.

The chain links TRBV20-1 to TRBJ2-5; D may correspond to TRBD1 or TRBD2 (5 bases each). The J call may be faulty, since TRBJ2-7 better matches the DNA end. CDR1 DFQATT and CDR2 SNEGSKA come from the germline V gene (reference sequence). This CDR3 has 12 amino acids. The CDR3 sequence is CRAGTPPYEQYF. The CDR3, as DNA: TGCAGGGCCGGGACGCCGCCCTACGAGCAGTACTTC.

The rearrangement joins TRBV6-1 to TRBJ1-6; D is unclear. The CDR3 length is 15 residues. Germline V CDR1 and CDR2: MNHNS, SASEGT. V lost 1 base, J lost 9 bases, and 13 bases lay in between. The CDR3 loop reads CASSEEDRTISPLHF. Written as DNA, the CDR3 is TGTGCCAGCAGTGAAGAAGATAGAACGATTTCACCCCTCCACTTT.

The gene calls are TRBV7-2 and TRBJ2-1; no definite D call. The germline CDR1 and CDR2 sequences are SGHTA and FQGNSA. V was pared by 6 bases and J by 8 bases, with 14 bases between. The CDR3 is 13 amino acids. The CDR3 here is CASSGPSSHEQFF. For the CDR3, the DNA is TGTGCCAGCAGTGGACCCTCGAGCCATGAGCAGTTCTTC.

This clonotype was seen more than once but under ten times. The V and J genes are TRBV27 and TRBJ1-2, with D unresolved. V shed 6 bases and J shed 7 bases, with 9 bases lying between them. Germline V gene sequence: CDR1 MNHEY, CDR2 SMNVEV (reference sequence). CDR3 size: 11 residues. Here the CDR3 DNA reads TGTGCCAGCAGAGGAAATGTTGGCTACACCTTC. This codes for CASRGNVGYTF.

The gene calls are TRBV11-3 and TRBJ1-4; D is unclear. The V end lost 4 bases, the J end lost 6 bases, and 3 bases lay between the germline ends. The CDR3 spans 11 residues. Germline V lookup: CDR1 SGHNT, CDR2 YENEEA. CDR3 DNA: TGTGCCAGCAGCTCTGATGAAAAACTGTTTTTT. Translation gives CASSSDEKLFF.

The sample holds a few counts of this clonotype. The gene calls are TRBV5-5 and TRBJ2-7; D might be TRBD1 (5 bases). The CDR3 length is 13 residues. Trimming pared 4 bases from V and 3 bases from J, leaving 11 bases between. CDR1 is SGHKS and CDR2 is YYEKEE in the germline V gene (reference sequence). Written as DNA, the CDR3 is TGTGCCAGCAGCCGCCCAGGGCGCTACGAGCAGTACTTC. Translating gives CASSRPGRYEQYF.

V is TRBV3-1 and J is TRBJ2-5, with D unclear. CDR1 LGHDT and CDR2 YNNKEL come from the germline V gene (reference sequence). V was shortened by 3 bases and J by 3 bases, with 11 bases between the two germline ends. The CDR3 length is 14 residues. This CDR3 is CASSHSGGEETQYF. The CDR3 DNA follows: TGTGCCAGCAGCCACTCCGGTGGGGAAGAGACCCAGTACTTC.

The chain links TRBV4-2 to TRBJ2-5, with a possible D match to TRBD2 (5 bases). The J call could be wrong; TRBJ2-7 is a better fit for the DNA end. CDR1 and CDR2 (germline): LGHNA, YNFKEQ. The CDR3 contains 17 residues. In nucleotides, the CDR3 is TGTGCCAGCAGCCAAGACCCGGGAAGAGTCTCGGGTAACGAGCAGTACTTC. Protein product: CASSQDPGRVSGNEQYF.

In nucleotides, the CDR3 is TGCAGCGTTGACAAGGGGGGAGAGACCCAGTACTTC. This gives the protein CSVDKGGETQYF. The chain combines TRBV29-1 with TRBJ2-5, with D possibly called TRBD1 or TRBD2 (6 bases each). The germline gives CDR1 SQVTM, CDR2 ANQGSEA. Trimming took 3 bases from V and 4 from J, leaving 9 bases between them. CDR3 length: 12 amino acids.